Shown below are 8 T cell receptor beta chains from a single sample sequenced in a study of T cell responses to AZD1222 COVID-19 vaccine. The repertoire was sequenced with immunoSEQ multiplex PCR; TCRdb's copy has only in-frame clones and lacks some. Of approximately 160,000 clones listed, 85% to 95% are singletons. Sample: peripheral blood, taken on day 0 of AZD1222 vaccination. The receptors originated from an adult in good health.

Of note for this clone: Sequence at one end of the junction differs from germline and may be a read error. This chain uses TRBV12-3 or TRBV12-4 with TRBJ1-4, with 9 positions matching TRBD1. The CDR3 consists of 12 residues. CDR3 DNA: TGTGCCAGCAGTCGGGGCCGGGACAGGGTCGATTTT. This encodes CASSRGRDRVDF.

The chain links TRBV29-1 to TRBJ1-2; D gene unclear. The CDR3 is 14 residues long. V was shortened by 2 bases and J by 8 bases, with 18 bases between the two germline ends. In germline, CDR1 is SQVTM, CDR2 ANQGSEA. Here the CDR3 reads CSVERPNTQGGYTF. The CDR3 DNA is TGCAGCGTTGAAAGACCCAATACCCAAGGGGGCTACACCTTC.

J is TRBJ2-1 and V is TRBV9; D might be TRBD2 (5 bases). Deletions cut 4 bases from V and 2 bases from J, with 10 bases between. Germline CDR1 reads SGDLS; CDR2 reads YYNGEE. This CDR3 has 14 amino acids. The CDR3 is CASSPRGTYNEQFF. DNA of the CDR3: TGTGCCAGCAGCCCCCGGGGAACCTACAATGAGCAGTTCTTC.

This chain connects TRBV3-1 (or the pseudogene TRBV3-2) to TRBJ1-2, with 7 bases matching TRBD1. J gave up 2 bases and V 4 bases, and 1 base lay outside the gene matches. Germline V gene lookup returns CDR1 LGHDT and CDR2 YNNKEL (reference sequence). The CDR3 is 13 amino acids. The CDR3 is CASSPQGNYGYTF. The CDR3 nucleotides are TGTGCCAGCAGCCCACAGGGGAACTATGGCTACACCTTC.

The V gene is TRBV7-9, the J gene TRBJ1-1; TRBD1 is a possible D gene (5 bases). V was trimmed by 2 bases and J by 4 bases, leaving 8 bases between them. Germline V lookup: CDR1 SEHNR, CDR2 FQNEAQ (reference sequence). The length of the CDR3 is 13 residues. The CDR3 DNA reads TGTGCCAGCAGCTTATCGGGGGGCACTGAAGCTTTCTTT. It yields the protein CASSLSGGTEAFF.

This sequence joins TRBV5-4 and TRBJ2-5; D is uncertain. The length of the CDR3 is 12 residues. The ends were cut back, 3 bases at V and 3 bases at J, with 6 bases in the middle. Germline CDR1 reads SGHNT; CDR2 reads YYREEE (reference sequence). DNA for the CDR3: TGTGCCAGCAGCTCCCTGGAAGAGACCCAGTACTTC. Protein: CASSSLEETQYF.

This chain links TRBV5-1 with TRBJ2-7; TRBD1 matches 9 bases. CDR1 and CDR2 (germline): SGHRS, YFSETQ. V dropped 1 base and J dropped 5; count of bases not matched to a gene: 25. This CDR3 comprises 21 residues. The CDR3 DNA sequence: TGCGCCAGCAGCTTGATGGGGGGCTTTGAACCGGGACAGGGAAATTCTCACGAGCAGTACTTC. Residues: CASSLMGGFEPGQGNSHEQYF.

CDR3 in amino acids: CASSTTGGTDTQYF. DNA of the CDR3: TGTGCCAGCAGTACGACAGGGGGGACAGATACGCAGTATTTT. The rearrangement joins TRBV6-5 to TRBJ2-3; TRBD1 agrees at 9 bases. The germline V gene has CDR1 MNHEY and CDR2 SVGAGI. The CDR3 spans 14 residues. Unmatched junction bases numbered 3, after V lost 5 bases and J lost 3 bases.